The 32 T cell receptor beta chains in this list originate from one sample, sequenced in a study of cytomegalovirus exposure and HLA in healthy donors. TCRdb's copy holds only in-frame clones and misses some; the assay was immunoSEQ multiplex PCR. The sample lists 190,000 or so clones; 80% to 85% were seen once. Sequenced sample: PBMCs. These receptors were collected from a woman between 18 and 29 years old in good health and CMV-seropositive.

The chain joins TRBV2 to TRBJ2-3; 11 bases are a match to TRBD2. With V trimmed by 8 bases and J by 1 base, 11 bases remained unmatched. This CDR3 has 17 residues. Per germline, CDR1 SNHLY and CDR2 FYNNEI. CDR3 amino acids: CASGRGLAGGRTDTQYF. CDR3 in DNA: TGTGCCAGCGGCCGGGGGCTAGCGGGGGGCCGCACAGATACGCAGTATTTT. The variable domain in full, completed from reference TRBV2 and TRBJ2-3, reads EPEVTQTPSHQVTQMGQEVILRCVPISNHLYFYWYRQILGQKVEFLVSFYNNEISEKSEIFDDQFSVERPDGSNFTLKIRSTKLEDSAMYFCASGRGLAGGRTDTQYFGPGTRLTVL.

The rearrangement links TRBV7-9 to TRBJ1-1, with 7 bases aligning to TRBD1. The V and J ends lost 5 bases and 4 bases, in that order; junction bases with no gene match: 4. The CDR3 spans 13 residues. Per the germline V gene, CDR1 is SEHNR and CDR2 is FQNEAQ (reference sequence). The CDR3 bases are TGTGCCAGCAGCCACGCAGGGGGCACTGAAGCTTTCTTT. This encodes CASSHAGGTEAFF.

This chain joins TRBV5-1 and TRBJ2-7; tentative D call: TRBD2 (6 bases). The CDR3 is 16 residues long. Trimming pared 1 base from V and 4 bases from J, leaving 18 bases between. Germline CDR1 and CDR2: SGHRS and YFSETQ. CDR3: CASSLFGAGMDYEQYF. CDR3 nucleotides: TGCGCCAGCAGCTTGTTTGGTGCGGGGATGGATTACGAGCAGTACTTC.

The table lists this clone with a count of one. The V call is TRBV9, the J call TRBJ1-1; tentatively, D is TRBD1 (5 bases). The CDR3 totals 14 residues. The V gene's germline CDR1 is SGDLS and CDR2 YYNGEE. V was pared by 0 bases and J by 5 bases, with 11 bases between. Here the CDR3 DNA reads TGTGCCAGCAGCGTAGGCAGGGATGGGACTGAAGCTTTCTTT. Amino acids: CASSVGRDGTEAFF.

This clone was picked up a small number of times. This chain connects TRBV6-1 to TRBJ2-7, with 7 positions matching TRBD1. The V segment lost 8 bases and the J segment 2 bases; nucleotides outside the gene matches: 3. This CDR3 has 12 amino acids. Germline values: CDR1 MNHNS, CDR2 SASEGT. CDR3 bases: TGTGCCAGCTTGACAGGGCCCTACGAGCAGTACTTC. This codes for CASLTGPYEQYF.

The chain carries TRBV7-7 and TRBJ2-1; 13 nucleotides match TRBD2. Trimming removed 5 bases from V and 4 bases from J; junction bases left unmatched: 5. The CDR3 sequence is 16 residues long. The germline V gene encodes CDR1 SSHAT and CDR2 FNYEAQ (reference sequence). For the CDR3, the DNA is TGTGCCAGCAGCAAGGGACTAGCGGGGAATTACAATGAGCAGTTCTTC. This encodes CASSKGLAGNYNEQFF.

The chain combines TRBV6-5 with TRBJ1-3; D unresolved. V was cut by 0 bases and J by 0 bases, with 9 bases left in between. CDR1 is MNHEY, CDR2 SVGAGI, per germline. This CDR3 region has 16 residues. The CDR3: CASSYSMGSSGNTIYF. Here the CDR3 DNA reads TGTGCCAGCAGTTACTCGATGGGCAGCTCTGGAAACACCATATATTTT.

This chain uses TRBV5-4 with TRBJ2-5; 11 bases match TRBD2. CDR1 is SGHNT, CDR2 YYREEE, per germline (reference sequence). CDR3 length: 13 amino acids. Trimming removed 5 bases from V and 5 bases from J; junction bases left unmatched: 2. The CDR3: CASSRTSGETQYF. CDR3 DNA sequence: TGTGCCAGCAGTCGGACTAGCGGGGAGACCCAGTACTTC.

The genes are TRBV6-5 and TRBJ1-1; D not certain. The V end was cut by 4 bases, the J end by 0 bases, with 9 bases between. The CDR3 extends over 14 amino acids. CDR1 is MNHEY, CDR2 SVGAGI, per germline. CDR3 sequence: CASSSPRLNTEAFF. The DNA for the CDR3 is TGTGCCAGCAGTTCGCCCAGATTGAACACTGAAGCTTTCTTT.

The V gene is TRBV5-6, the J gene TRBJ2-2; TRBD1 aligns across 8 bases. The V and J ends lost 0 bases and 4 bases, in that order; junction bases with no gene match: 5. This CDR3 region has 16 residues. Germline lookup yields CDR1 SGHDT and CDR2 YYEEEE. In DNA, the CDR3 is TGTGCCAGCAGCTTGGTCCCAGGGGGCAGCACCGGGGAGCTGTTTTTT. It translates to CASSLVPGGSTGELFF.

This sequence joins TRBV29-1 and TRBJ2-2; maybe TRBD1 (5 bases). The CDR3 runs 14 residues. The V gene lost 7 bases and the J gene lost 1 base, with 13 bases spanning the gap. CDR1 SQVTM and CDR2 ANQGSEA come from the germline V gene. CDR3 residues: CSALQGWNTGELFF. DNA for the CDR3: TGCAGCGCCTTGCAGGGATGGAACACCGGGGAGCTGTTTTTT.

The V gene is TRBV13, the J gene TRBJ2-2, with D maybe TRBD2 (6 bases). The germline V and J ends were trimmed by 9 bases and 6 bases, with 14 bases remaining between them. Germline values: CDR1 PRHDT, CDR2 FYEKMQ (reference sequence). The CDR3 totals 13 residues. The CDR3 bases are TGTGCCAGTAAAGACCCTAGCGCCGGGGAGCTGTTTTTT. Amino acids: CASKDPSAGELFF.

The chain couples TRBV9 to TRBJ2-6, with D tentatively TRBD1 (5 bases). Trimming shortened V by 4 bases and J by 0 bases, and 20 bases separated the two germline ends. CDR3 size: 19 residues. Germline loops: CDR1 SGDLS, CDR2 YYNGEE. This CDR3 reads CASSSGERGWGSGANVLTF. DNA of the CDR3: TGTGCCAGCAGCTCCGGAGAAAGGGGCTGGGGCTCTGGGGCCAACGTCCTGACTTTC.

The J gene is TRBJ2-1, the V gene TRBV7-6; 7 bases map to TRBD2. CDR1 and CDR2 from the germline V gene are SGHVS and FNYEAQ. The CDR3 covers 15 residues. With 5 bases clipped from V and 7 bases from J, the junction kept 11 bases outside the gene matches. The CDR3 nucleotides are TGTGCCAGCAGCGATTTCGGGGGGTGGGGAAATGAGCAGTTCTTC. This codes for CASSDFGGWGNEQFF.

The gene calls are TRBV5-1 and TRBJ2-5; D perhaps matches TRBD2 (5 bases). The germline V gene encodes CDR1 SGHRS and CDR2 YFSETQ. The CDR3 covers 14 residues. Trimming removed 5 bases from V and 3 bases from J, with 14 bases in between. CDR3 region: CASRGTGIEETQYF. Written as DNA, the CDR3 is TGCGCCAGCAGAGGCACGGGAATAGAAGAGACCCAGTACTTC.

The sample holds a few counts of this clone. The CDR3 spells CASSELTGGRSYNEQFF. CDR3 bases: TGTGCCAGCAGCGAACTGACAGGGGGCCGGTCCTACAATGAGCAGTTCTTC. J is TRBJ2-1 and V is TRBV5-6, with 10 bases fitting TRBD1. Germline assignment: CDR1 SGHDT and CDR2 YYEEEE. Trimming took 4 bases from V and 1 from J; bases not matched to a gene: 8. This CDR3 contains 17 residues.

This chain links TRBV11-3 with TRBJ1-4; 9 bases align to TRBD1. In germline, CDR1 is SGHNT, CDR2 YENEEA. Trimming cost V 5 bases and J 8 bases; bases outside gene matches: 3. CDR3 length equals 13 residues. The CDR3 loop reads CASSTTGGEKLFF. CDR3 DNA: TGTGCCAGCAGCACCACAGGGGGCGAAAAACTGTTTTTT.

The chain combines TRBV7-6 with TRBJ2-5; D unclear. Germline V gene sequence: CDR1 SGHVS, CDR2 FNYEAQ. The V gene lost 1 base and the J gene lost 7 bases, with 10 bases spanning the gap. This CDR3 contains 13 residues. The CDR3 loop reads CASSLVGSGTQYF. The CDR3 DNA sequence: TGTGCCAGCAGCTTAGTTGGCTCGGGGACCCAGTACTTC.

The chain couples TRBV5-1 to TRBJ2-7, with a weak D call TRBD1 (5 bases). Between the trimmed V and J ends, which lost 4 bases and 5 bases, there was a span of 13 bases. The CDR3 loop spans 13 amino acids. Germline V lookup: CDR1 SGHRS, CDR2 YFSETQ. The CDR3 sequence is CASSSRVSHEQYF. The CDR3, as DNA: TGCGCCAGCAGCAGCAGGGTGTCGCACGAGCAGTACTTC. The variable domain in full, completed from reference TRBV5-1 and TRBJ2-7, reads KAGVTQTPRYLIKTRGQQVTLSCSPISGHRSVSWYQQTPGQGLQFLFEYFSETQRNKGNFPGRFSGRQFSNSRSEMNVSTLELGDSALYLCASSSRVSHEQYFGPGTRLTVT.

V and J are TRBV10-1 and TRBJ2-2, with D possibly matching TRBD2 (5 bases). Germline V gives CDR1 WNHNN, CDR2 SYGVQD (reference sequence). This CDR3 has 15 amino acids. Between the trimmed V and J ends, which lost 5 bases and 5 bases, there was a span of 15 bases. The CDR3 sequence is CASSTRTGSTGELFF. The CDR3 DNA reads TGCGCCAGCAGTACCCGGACGGGAAGTACCGGGGAGCTGTTTTTT.

The chain links TRBV18 to TRBJ2-1, with TRBD1 as a possible D gene (7 bases). CDR3 length: 15 amino acids. Germline loops: CDR1 KGHSH, CDR2 LQKENI. Trimming cost V 3 bases and J 6 bases, with 15 bases left between them. The CDR3 sequence is CASSPLGQGGNEQFF. The CDR3 nucleotides are TGTGCCAGCTCACCCCTGGGGCAGGGGGGCAATGAGCAGTTCTTC.

The chain recombines TRBV7-9 with TRBJ1-4; 9 nucleotides match TRBD1. CDR3 length equals 17 residues. Germline CDR1 and CDR2: SEHNR and FQNEAQ (reference sequence). Unmatched junction bases numbered 11, after V lost 2 bases and J lost 7 bases. CDR3 loop: CASSLLTGGRMSEKLFF. The CDR3 nucleotides are TGTGCCAGCAGCTTACTTACAGGGGGCAGGATGAGTGAAAAACTGTTTTTT.

The chain carries TRBV6-5 and TRBJ1-1, with TRBD1 matching over 7 bases. V gave up 5 bases and J gave up 8 bases; unmatched junction bases: 8. Germline V gene sequence: CDR1 MNHEY, CDR2 SVGAGI. CDR3 length: 13 residues. CDR3: CASSKDGDREAFF. The CDR3, as DNA: TGTGCCAGCAGTAAAGATGGGGACAGAGAAGCTTTCTTT.

J is TRBJ2-7 and V is TRBV11-3; no definite D call. The germline V gene encodes CDR1 SGHNT and CDR2 YENEEA. Trimming stripped 1 base from V and 6 bases from J, with 10 bases between. The CDR3 spans 13 residues. DNA of the CDR3: TGTGCCAGCAGCTTAGGGCCAGCGACCGAGCAGTACTTC. Translated, it gives CASSLGPATEQYF.

The chain uses TRBV18 and TRBJ2-7; 13 bases are shared with TRBD2. CDR3 length: 16 amino acids. Germline loops: CDR1 KGHSH, CDR2 LQKENI. With 8 bases clipped from V and 5 bases from J, the junction kept 12 bases outside the gene matches. CDR3: CASTPFGGTSGDEQYF. CDR3 nucleotide sequence: TGTGCCAGCACCCCCTTTGGGGGGACTAGCGGGGACGAGCAGTACTTC.

The chain couples TRBV2 to TRBJ2-1; 10 bases agree with TRBD2. Germline V gene sequence: CDR1 SNHLY, CDR2 FYNNEI. The CDR3 is 14 residues long. V lost 9 bases, J lost 2 bases, and 4 bases stayed unmatched. For the CDR3, the DNA is TGTGCCAGTACCGGGACTAGCGCCTACAATGAGCAGTTCTTC. Its translation is CASTGTSAYNEQFF.

The J gene is TRBJ2-4, the V gene TRBV6-6; 12 nucleotides line up with TRBD2. Germline CDR1 reads MNHNY; CDR2 reads SVGAGI (reference sequence). This CDR3 is 16 amino acids long. The V segment lost 0 bases and the J segment 9 bases; nucleotides outside the gene matches: 6. In DNA form, the CDR3 reads TGTGCCAGCAGTTACTCAAAAGCGGGACTAGCGGGCATTCAGTACTTC. Translation: CASSYSKAGLAGIQYF.

The DNA of the CDR3 is TGTGCCAGCAGCCTCGGGACTAGCGGGGGTCTTGGGGAGACCCAGTACTTC. Translating it yields CASSLGTSGGLGETQYF. The chain carries TRBV7-6 and TRBJ2-5; 14 bases are shared with TRBD2. CDR3 size: 17 residues. After removal of 5 bases from V and 5 bases from J, the junction contained 10 bases not matched to a gene. Germline CDR1 reads SGHVS; CDR2 reads FNYEAQ.

This chain links TRBV7-9 with TRBJ2-4, with TRBD1 as a possible D gene (6 bases). This CDR3 region has 13 residues. From germline, CDR1 is SEHNR and CDR2 FQNEAQ (reference sequence). The V and J ends lost 2 bases and 9 bases respectively, with 11 bases between them. The CDR3 nucleotides are TGTGCCAGCAGCTTAAGTCTAGGGGGCATTCAGTACTTC. Residues: CASSLSLGGIQYF.

This clone was seen a few times. This chain joins TRBV5-5 and TRBJ2-1; TRBD2 is a possible D gene (6 bases). The CDR3 covers 13 residues. CDR1 and CDR2 from the germline V gene are SGHKS and YYEKEE (reference sequence). V lost 4 bases to trimming and J lost 5 bases, with 10 bases between them. The CDR3 loop is CASSRLGDNEQFF. CDR3 nucleotides: TGTGCCAGCAGCAGACTAGGGGACAATGAGCAGTTCTTC.

This chain uses TRBV29-1 with TRBJ1-2; the D is unclear. This CDR3 contains 12 residues. Germline V gene sequence: CDR1 SQVTM, CDR2 ANQGSEA. V shed 3 bases and J shed 7 bases, with 12 bases lying between them. CDR3 protein: CSVERGIPGYTF. As DNA, the CDR3 is TGCAGCGTTGAGAGAGGCATACCTGGCTACACCTTC.

This clone was counted only a few times. V is TRBV10-3 and J is TRBJ2-7, with D hard to call. Germline V CDR1 and CDR2: ENHRY, SYGVKD. The CDR3 is 12 amino acids. The V gene lost 8 bases and the J gene lost 2 bases, with 10 bases spanning the gap. Here the CDR3 DNA reads TGTGCCATCTCTCCCGAGGCCTACGAGCAGTACTTC. It encodes CAISPEAYEQYF.